The sequence of this TCR beta chain was determined in a study of shared clonotypes between healthy human individuals. Study-level findings and limits: Lower generation probabilities were found for non-shared clonotypes than for those shared by all four donors.

Naive CD8 cells, CD45RO-negative and positively selected for CCR7, excluded terminally differentiated effector memory CD45RA+ cells. The DNA input per sorted-subset replicate PCR was roughly 180 ng, corresponding to tens of thousands of T cell genomes. The protocol was immunoSEQ multiplex PCR, while the TCRdb copy is restricted to in-frame clones and leaves out a portion. The top ten hold 0.85% to 1.2% of the sample, which has millions of clones, less than 95% seen once. About this clone: Its antigen remains unknown.

Trimming at V came to 6 bases and at J to 1 base, leaving 7 bases not matched to a gene. Per germline, CDR1 MNHNY and CDR2 SVGAGI (reference sequence). The CDR3 loop spans 16 amino acids. The clonotype comes from a man younger than 30 in good health. V gene TRBV6-6 combines with J gene TRBJ2-7; 12 positions match TRBD1. The source material was naive CD8+ T cells sorted from blood. DNA of the CDR3: TGTGCCAGCAGCACCCGGGACAGGGGGCGATCCTACGAGCAGTACTTC. Translated: CASSTRDRGRSYEQYF.